Presented here are 27 T cell receptor beta chains from one specimen sequenced in a study of shared clonotypes between healthy human individuals. Clones were read by immunoSEQ multiplex PCR, and TCRdb kept only the in-frame ones, dropping some. The sample yields about 1.5 million clones, 98% seen once. Sequencing used naive CD4+ T cells sorted from blood. Subset in this sample: CD45RA+ positively selected. The receptors come from a man aged 25 to 40 in good health.

This clone was counted a single time. This chain links TRBV28 with TRBJ2-3; D unclear. Trimming removed 1 base at V and 6 bases at J, with 11 bases between. CDR1 and CDR2 (germline): MDHEN, SYDVKM. The CDR3 runs 14 residues. The CDR3 here is CASSLLRSGDTQYF. CDR3 DNA: TGTGCCAGCAGTTTATTGCGATCTGGGGATACGCAGTATTTT.

This chain joins TRBV18 and TRBJ1-1, with D possibly being TRBD1 (6 bases). V lost 4 bases and J lost 0, with 12 bases in between. Germline lookup yields CDR1 KGHSH and CDR2 LQKENI. The CDR3 spans 15 residues. CDR3 coding DNA: TGTGCCAGCTCACAGACCGGGACACTGAACACTGAAGCTTTCTTT. Protein sequence: CASSQTGTLNTEAFF. The entire variable domain, with the rest obtained from reference TRBV18 and TRBJ1-1, is as follows: NAGVMQNPRHLVRRRGQEARLRCSPMKGHSHVYWYRQLPEEGLKFMVYLQKENIIDESGMPKERFSAEFPKEGPSILRIQQVVRGDSAAYFCASSQTGTLNTEAFFGQGTRLTVV.

The rearrangement links TRBV2 to TRBJ2-1; TRBD2 matches at 8 bases. Germline values: CDR1 SNHLY, CDR2 FYNNEI. V gave up 4 bases and J gave up 3 bases; unmatched junction bases: 8. The CDR3 extends over 16 amino acids. The DNA for the CDR3 is TGTGCCAGCAGTGTAGGTCAGCGGGGGAACTACAATGAGCAGTTCTTC. Protein product: CASSVGQRGNYNEQFF.

The chain has TRBV6-4 and TRBJ2-3, with a possible D match to TRBD2 (6 bases). V dropped 0 bases and J dropped 2 bases, with 12 bases sitting between them. CDR1 and CDR2 (germline): MRHNA, SNTAGT. The CDR3 is 16 amino acids. DNA for the CDR3: TGTGCCAGCAGTGACTCTGGCGGGACCCACACAGATACGCAGTATTTT. This translates into CASSDSGGTHTDTQYF.

A word on this clone: This sample also contains other DNA sequences that code for the same CDR3. This chain connects TRBV7-2 to TRBJ2-7, with 13 bases matching TRBD2. The germline V gene has CDR1 SGHTA and CDR2 FQGNSA. CDR3 length: 15 amino acids. V dropped 5 bases and J dropped 4; count of bases not matched to a gene: 5. The CDR3 region has the DNA TGTGCCAGCAGCCCTCGACTAGCGGGAGGATACGAGCAGTACTTC. Protein: CASSPRLAGGYEQYF. Filled out from reference TRBV7-2 and TRBJ2-7, the complete variable domain reads GAGVSQSPSNKVTEKGKDVELRCDPISGHTALYWYRQSLGQGLEFLIYFQGNSAPDKSGLPSDRFSAERTGGSVSTLTIQRTQQEDSAVYLCASSPRLAGGYEQYFGPGTRLTVT.

The rearrangement joins TRBV9 to TRBJ1-2; D unclear. CDR1 SGDLS and CDR2 YYNGEE come from the germline V gene. Trimming stripped 4 bases from V and 4 bases from J, with 14 bases between. The CDR3 sequence is 14 residues long. The CDR3 loop is CASSPNSLGYGYTF. The CDR3 DNA sequence: TGTGCCAGCAGCCCCAATTCGCTAGGCTATGGCTACACCTTC. Full variable domain (remainder filled in from reference TRBV9 and TRBJ1-2): DSGVTQTPKHLITATGQRVTLRCSPRSGDLSVYWYQQSLDQGLQFLIQYYNGEERAKGNILERFSAQQFPDLHSELNLSSLELGDSALYFCASSPNSLGYGYTFGSGTRLTVV.

This rearrangement joins TRBV28 to TRBJ2-7; D ambiguous. The CDR3 sequence is 14 residues long. Germline V gene sequence: CDR1 MDHEN, CDR2 SYDVKM. V was cut by 7 bases and J by 6 bases, with 19 bases left in between. The CDR3 protein is CASTAPDQVSEQYF. DNA for the CDR3: TGTGCCAGCACCGCCCCTGATCAGGTCTCCGAGCAGTACTTC.

CDR3 coding DNA: TGTGCCAGCAGCTTGTTTAAGACCGCCCAGCCCCAGCATTTT. Protein: CASSLFKTAQPQHF. The chain links TRBV5-6 to TRBJ1-5; D is ambiguous. The V end was cut by 1 base, the J end by 7 bases, with 12 bases between. This CDR3 spans 14 amino acids. Germline CDR1 reads SGHDT; CDR2 reads YYEEEE.

The gene calls are TRBV5-4 and TRBJ2-7, with a possible D match to TRBD1 (6 bases). CDR1 and CDR2 from the germline V gene are SGHNT and YYREEE (reference sequence). V lost 4 bases, J lost 2 bases, and 10 bases lay in between. This CDR3 is 13 amino acids long. The CDR3 nucleotides read TGTGCCAGCAGCCACAGGGACACCTACGAGCAGTACTTC. It specifies CASSHRDTYEQYF.

This clone was seen only a few times. The CDR3 spells CASSLDPRVNTGELFF. Written as DNA, the CDR3 is TGTGCCAGCAGCTTGGACCCCAGGGTTAACACCGGGGAGCTGTTTTTT. The chain joins TRBV5-5 to TRBJ2-2; D is possibly TRBD1 (5 bases). V gave up 0 bases and J gave up 2 bases, with 11 bases separating them. Germline CDR1 is SGHKS and CDR2 is YYEKEE (reference sequence). The CDR3 consists of 16 residues.

The chain links TRBV2 to TRBJ2-7; no clear D gene. Germline CDR1 SNHLY, CDR2 FYNNEI. The CDR3 extends over 13 amino acids. V dropped 8 bases and J dropped 11 bases, with 22 bases sitting between them. In DNA form, the CDR3 reads TGTGCCAGCCAAGGACGGCTCCTTACTGTTGAGTACTTC. Its translation is CASQGRLLTVEYF.

The gene calls are TRBV19 and TRBJ2-7; 7 bases align to TRBD1. With V trimmed by 3 bases and J by 2 bases, 7 bases remained unmatched. Germline assignment: CDR1 LNHDA and CDR2 SQIVND (reference sequence). This CDR3 has 15 amino acids. The CDR3 DNA sequence: TGTGCCAGTAGTATCCGGACAGGACATCCCTACGAGCAGTACTTC. It codes for CASSIRTGHPYEQYF.

This chain joins TRBV19 and TRBJ2-5; D is unclear. V was cut by 2 bases and J by 4 bases, with 5 bases left in between. Germline V gives CDR1 LNHDA, CDR2 SQIVND (reference sequence). The CDR3 loop spans 12 amino acids. The CDR3 loop is CASSIMGETQYF. CDR3 sequence (DNA): TGTGCCAGTAGTATAATGGGAGAGACCCAGTACTTC.

This clone was seen only once. Other DNA sequences in the same sample also yield this CDR3. The rearrangement uses TRBV10-1 and TRBJ1-1; D remains ambiguous. The V gene lost 0 bases and the J gene lost 5 bases, with 10 bases spanning the gap. Germline V CDR1 and CDR2: WNHNN, SYGVQD (reference sequence). This CDR3 is 14 amino acids long. The CDR3 reads CASSESPGNTEAFF. The CDR3 bases are TGCGCCAGCAGTGAGTCCCCAGGTAATACTGAAGCTTTCTTT.

The rearrangement joins TRBV4-1 to TRBJ2-7; D unclear. The CDR3 runs to 13 residues. V lost 1 base, J lost 1 base, and 5 bases lay in between. Germline CDR1 MGHRA, CDR2 YSYEKL. The CDR3 bases are TGCGCCAGCAGCCAAGTGGGATCCTACGAGCAGTACTTC. It encodes CASSQVGSYEQYF.

Worth noting for this clone: The junction shows a germline mismatch at one end, possibly a read error. The chain employs TRBV7-7 and TRBJ2-5; 11 nucleotides line up with TRBD1. The CDR3 spans 15 residues. Germline CDR1 reads SSHAT; CDR2 reads FNYEAQ (reference sequence). The CDR3 loop reads CASSLDRGRGETQYF. For the CDR3, the DNA is TGTGCTAGCAGCCTGGACAGGGGGCGAGGGGAGACCCAGTACTTC.

J is TRBJ2-1 and V is TRBV19; D unresolved. This CDR3 is built from 15 residues. V lost 5 bases to trimming and J lost 5 bases, with 16 bases between them. Germline V CDR1 and CDR2: LNHDA, SQIVND (reference sequence). The CDR3: CASSPPPSGNNEQFF. CDR3 nucleotide sequence: TGTGCCAGTAGTCCACCCCCTTCTGGGAACAATGAGCAGTTCTTC.

The V call is TRBV29-1, the J call TRBJ2-5; 9 bases map to TRBD2. The ends lost 4 bases at V and 4 bases at J; junction bases unmatched: 7. Germline V gene lookup returns CDR1 SQVTM and CDR2 ANQGSEA. The CDR3 loop spans 14 amino acids. The CDR3 coding sequence is TGCAGCGTTGTGGGTCTAGCGGGAAGAGAGACCCAGTACTTC. As protein: CSVVGLAGRETQYF.

Comments on this clone: The same CDR3 arises from other DNA sequences in this sample as well. CDR3 in amino acids: CASSEQGYEQYF. DNA for the CDR3: TGTGCCAGCAGCGAACAGGGGTACGAGCAGTACTTC. The chain joins TRBV7-9 to TRBJ2-7, with TRBD1 matching over 7 bases. Germline V gene sequence: CDR1 SEHNR, CDR2 FQNEAQ (reference sequence). V lost 5 bases, J lost 4 bases, and 2 bases stayed unmatched. There are 12 residues in the CDR3.

The gene calls are TRBV21-1 and TRBJ2-1; the table's D call, TRBD2, was not checked against the DNA. TRBV21-1 corresponds to a pseudogene. This CDR3 comprises 15 residues. The CDR3 reads CASSILAGGRNEQFF. In nucleotides, the CDR3 is TGTGCCAGCAGCATATTAGCGGGAGGGAGGAATGAGCAGTTCTTC.

The chain recombines TRBV5-6 with TRBJ1-2; no clear D. V lost 0 bases and J 0 bases, leaving 9 bases between the germline ends. This CDR3 is built from 15 residues. Germline values: CDR1 SGHDT, CDR2 YYEEEE. CDR3 coding DNA: TGTGCCAGCAGCTTGGAGTCATCTTCTAACTATGGCTACACCTTC. This translates into CASSLESSSNYGYTF.

This sequence joins TRBV5-1 and TRBJ2-5; D remains unclear. Germline V gives CDR1 SGHRS, CDR2 YFSETQ. Trimming stripped 5 bases from V and 2 bases from J, with 10 bases between. CDR3 length: 13 residues. The CDR3 DNA sequence: TGCGCCAGCAGACCCCAGGAACAAGAGACCCAGTACTTC. As protein: CASRPQEQETQYF.

This chain uses TRBV25-1 with TRBJ2-7; D may be TRBD1 (6 bases). Trimming left V 1 base short and J 2 bases short, with 12 bases between. The CDR3 length is 15 residues. CDR1 and CDR2 (germline): MGHDK, SYGVNS. The chain's CDR3 is CASSESGQNAYEQYF. CDR3 in DNA: TGTGCCAGCAGTGAATCAGGACAGAATGCCTACGAGCAGTACTTC.

This clone showed up just once. The chain carries TRBV4-1 and TRBJ1-5, with TRBD1 identical over 7 bases. CDR3 length: 14 amino acids. Trimming removed 5 bases from V and 6 bases from J; junction bases left unmatched: 7. Germline V gene data show CDR1 as MGHRA and CDR2 as YSYEKL. This chain's CDR3 is CASSTQGTPQPQHF. Here the CDR3 DNA reads TGCGCCAGCAGCACACAGGGGACCCCTCAGCCCCAGCATTTT.

This chain joins TRBV28 and TRBJ1-5; D uncertain. V was trimmed by 7 bases and J by 0 bases, leaving 10 bases between them. CDR3 length equals 14 residues. Germline V lookup: CDR1 MDHEN, CDR2 SYDVKM. CDR3 sequence: CASTNIYSNQPQHF. For the CDR3, the DNA is TGTGCCAGCACCAATATCTATAGCAATCAGCCCCAGCATTTT.

The CDR3 region has the DNA TGTGCCAGCAGCGTAGACTCCGCCCGCTCCTACGAGCAGTACTTC. It yields the protein CASSVDSARSYEQYF. The chain recombines TRBV9 with TRBJ2-7; D uncertain. CDR1 and CDR2 from the germline V gene are SGDLS and YYNGEE. With 0 bases removed from V and 0 bases from J, the gap between germline ends came to 10 bases. The CDR3 is 15 residues long. The variable domain in full, with the rest retrieved from reference TRBV9 and TRBJ2-7, is DSGVTQTPKHLITATGQRVTLRCSPRSGDLSVYWYQQSLDQGLQFLIQYYNGEERAKGNILERFSAQQFPDLHSELNLSSLELGDSALYFCASSVDSARSYEQYFGPGTRLTVT.

V and J are TRBV7-2 and TRBJ1-5; D gene unclear. V lost 1 base, J lost 3 bases, and 7 bases lay in between. This CDR3 has 14 amino acids. CDR1 and CDR2 (germline): SGHTA, FQGNSA. The CDR3 reads CASSLGPDNQPQHF. The CDR3, as DNA: TGTGCCAGCAGCTTAGGCCCCGACAATCAGCCCCAGCATTTT.